This entry lists 23 T cell receptor beta chains sequenced from one sample in a study of cytomegalovirus exposure and HLA in healthy donors. A multiplex PCR was run with 60 Vbeta primers and 13 Jbeta primers. The data were produced by immunoSEQ multiplex PCR, yet TCRdb's version contains in-frame clones alone and is incomplete. The top ten clones hold 1.3% to 1.5% of a sample with about 150,000 clones, roughly 80% of them seen once. Sequenced input: PBMCs. These TCRs come from a man between 18 and 29 years old in good health and CMV-seronegative.

The rearrangement uses TRBV30 and TRBJ1-4; unclear D gene. CDR1 is GTSNPN and CDR2 is SVGIG in the germline V gene (reference sequence). This CDR3 contains 13 residues. V gave up 1 base and J gave up 5 bases, with 8 bases separating them. The CDR3 reads CAWSAGSNEKLFF. The DNA of the CDR3 is TGTGCCTGGAGTGCCGGGAGCAATGAAAAACTGTTTTTT. Drawing the rest from reference TRBV30 and TRBJ1-4, the complete variable domain is SQTIHQWPATLVQPVGSPLSLECTVEGTSNPNLYWYRQAAGRGLQLLFYSVGIGQISSEVPQNLSASRPQDRQFILSSKKLLLSDSGFYLCAWSAGSNEKLFFGSGTQLSVL.

This chain links TRBV27 with TRBJ1-5, with 9 bases fitting TRBD1. V was clipped by 6 bases and J by 5 bases; unmatched bases: 5. This CDR3 comprises 14 residues. Germline assignment: CDR1 MNHEY and CDR2 SMNVEV (reference sequence). CDR3 region: CASSVGQGHQPQHF. Written as DNA, the CDR3 is TGTGCCAGCAGCGTCGGACAGGGGCATCAGCCCCAGCATTTT.

Notes on this clone: The germline gene is not matched at one end of the junction; a read error may be the cause. The chain joins TRBV7-9 to TRBJ2-1, with D tentatively TRBD2 (7 bases). The CDR3 is made up of 17 amino acids. Germline V gene lookup returns CDR1 SEHNR and CDR2 FQNEAQ (reference sequence). The CDR3 spells CSSSLPQGGLVGNEQFF. DNA of the CDR3: TGTTCCAGCAGCTTACCACAGGGAGGACTAGTCGGAAATGAGCAGTTCTTC.

The chain is built from TRBV2 and TRBJ2-7, with D tentatively TRBD2 (6 bases). Trimming removed 4 bases at V and 4 bases at J, with 14 bases between. The CDR3 length is 14 residues. Germline V gene sequence: CDR1 SNHLY, CDR2 FYNNEI. The CDR3 nucleotides read TGTGCCAGCAGTGTTGAGGCGGAGGGGTACGAGCAGTACTTC. Translated, it gives CASSVEAEGYEQYF. The complete variable domain, with remaining parts taken from reference TRBV2 and TRBJ2-7, reads EPEVTQTPSHQVTQMGQEVILRCVPISNHLYFYWYRQILGQKVEFLVSFYNNEISEKSEIFDDQFSVERPDGSNFTLKIRSTKLEDSAMYFCASSVEAEGYEQYFGPGTRLTVT.

V and J are TRBV7-9 and TRBJ2-7, with D perhaps matching TRBD1 (6 bases). Germline V gene data show CDR1 as SEHNR and CDR2 as FQNEAQ (reference sequence). The CDR3 has 14 residues. V was shortened by 5 bases and J by 6 bases, with 17 bases between the two germline ends. The CDR3 loop is CASSPLSRGLEQYF. CDR3 bases: TGTGCCAGCAGCCCCCTGTCCAGGGGCCTCGAGCAGTACTTC. Full variable domain (outside the CDR3, taken from reference TRBV7-9 and TRBJ2-7): DTGVSQNPRHKITKRGQNVTFRCDPISEHNRLYWYRQTLGQGPEFLTYFQNEAQLEKSRLLSDRFSAERPKGSFSTLEIQRTEQGDSAMYLCASSPLSRGLEQYFGPGTRLTVT.

This chain uses TRBV4-3 with TRBJ2-7, with 7 bases aligning to TRBD2. The V and J ends lost 0 bases and 2 bases, in that order; junction bases with no gene match: 7. Germline CDR1 reads LGHNA; CDR2 reads YSLEER. CDR3 length equals 16 residues. The CDR3 nucleotides read TGCGCCAGCAGCCAAGATTATATGGCGGGAGCCTACGAGCAGTACTTC. It encodes CASSQDYMAGAYEQYF.

The chain links TRBV19 to TRBJ2-2, with 9 bases fitting TRBD1. CDR3 length equals 16 residues. Germline CDR1 and CDR2: LNHDA and SQIVND (reference sequence). Unmatched junction bases numbered 7, after V lost 7 bases and J lost 1 base. In DNA form, the CDR3 reads TGTGCCAGTATACGGGGGACAGGGAGGAACACCGGGGAGCTGTTTTTT. Its protein is CASIRGTGRNTGELFF.

This clone is a singleton in its sample. The rearrangement links TRBV27 to TRBJ1-5; D call uncertain. The germline V gene has CDR1 MNHEY and CDR2 SMNVEV (reference sequence). Trimming pared 4 bases from V and 5 bases from J, leaving 15 bases between. This CDR3 region has 15 residues. The CDR3 sequence is CASSWAPTLDQPQHF. CDR3 sequence (DNA): TGTGCCAGCAGTTGGGCCCCTACCCTTGATCAGCCCCAGCATTTT.

This sequence joins TRBV7-9 and TRBJ2-1; the match to TRBD2 covers 8 bases. J lost 8 bases, V lost 8 bases, and 14 bases had no gene match. The CDR3 is made up of 15 amino acids. Germline loops: CDR1 SEHNR, CDR2 FQNEAQ (reference sequence). CDR3: CASVRGGRRRDEQFF. Written as DNA, the CDR3 is TGTGCCAGCGTTAGGGGCGGGAGGCGTCGGGATGAGCAGTTCTTC.

As concerns this clone: The same CDR3 is also encoded by other DNA sequences in this sample. The V call is TRBV19, the J call TRBJ1-5, with 8 bases identical to TRBD1. This CDR3 is built from 15 residues. J lost 6 bases, V lost 4 bases, and 8 bases had no gene match. Germline V gene lookup returns CDR1 LNHDA and CDR2 SQIVND (reference sequence). CDR3 protein: CASSTGTGGGQPQHF. The CDR3 DNA reads as TGTGCCAGTAGTACCGGGACAGGAGGGGGTCAGCCCCAGCATTTT.

This clone appeared a few times. This rearrangement joins TRBV6-5 to TRBJ2-7, with a possible D match to TRBD2 (5 bases). Germline V gene sequence: CDR1 MNHEY, CDR2 SVGAGI. The CDR3 spans 13 residues. Trimming pared 0 bases from V and 2 bases from J, leaving 5 bases between. The CDR3 here is CASSYSGAYEQYF. The DNA of the CDR3 is TGTGCCAGCAGTTACTCCGGGGCCTACGAGCAGTACTTC.

There are a few counts of this clone. The chain recombines TRBV5-6 with TRBJ2-5; perhaps TRBD2 as D (6 bases). The CDR3 has 15 amino acids. Trimming stripped 1 base from V and 2 bases from J, with 12 bases between. In germline, CDR1 is SGHDT, CDR2 YYEEEE. CDR3 nucleotide sequence: TGTGCCAGCAGCTTGAATATCGGGAGACAAGAGACCCAGTACTTC. The encoded protein is CASSLNIGRQETQYF. Full variable domain (outside the CDR3, taken from reference TRBV5-6 and TRBJ2-5): DAGVTQSPTHLIKTRGQQVTLRCSPKSGHDTVSWYQQALGQGPQFIFQYYEEEERQRGNFPDRFSGHQFPNYSSELNVNALLLGDSALYLCASSLNIGRQETQYFGPGTRLLVL.

V and J are TRBV9 and TRBJ2-1; D call uncertain. CDR1 is SGDLS, CDR2 YYNGEE, per germline. With 0 bases removed from V and 3 bases from J, the gap between germline ends came to 10 bases. The CDR3 has 15 residues. For the CDR3, the DNA is TGTGCCAGCAGCGTAGGTCCGTCGGTCTACAATGAGCAGTTCTTC. This sequence encodes CASSVGPSVYNEQFF.

This clone was counted a few times. The chain is built from TRBV5-5 and TRBJ1-2; tentative D call: TRBD1 (5 bases). The V gene's germline CDR1 is SGHKS and CDR2 YYEKEE (reference sequence). This CDR3 spans 14 amino acids. Trimming removed 4 bases from V and 4 bases from J, with 14 bases in between. DNA for the CDR3: TGTGCCAGCAGCCTTGATACAGGTTTCTATGGCTACACCTTC. Translated: CASSLDTGFYGYTF.

The genes are TRBV28 and TRBJ2-5; 7 positions match TRBD1. The end of the DNA fits TRBJ2-7 better, so the J call may be wrong. Germline CDR1 is MDHEN and CDR2 is SYDVKM. The CDR3 has 14 residues. CDR3 region: CASNTRGSYYEQYF. The CDR3 region has the DNA TGTGCCAGCAACACCAGGGGGAGCTACTACGAGCAGTACTTC.

CDR3 sequence: CASSVGSFETQYF. CDR3 DNA: TGTGCCAGCAGCGTAGGCAGTTTTGAGACCCAGTACTTC. The rearrangement joins TRBV9 to TRBJ2-5; D unclear. The CDR3 runs to 13 residues. Trimming removed 0 bases from V and 5 bases from J, with 8 bases in between. Germline V gene data show CDR1 as SGDLS and CDR2 as YYNGEE.

This chain uses TRBV7-2 with TRBJ1-2; TRBD1 aligns across 8 bases. Germline V CDR1 and CDR2: SGHTA, FQGNSA. The junction had 17 bases not matched to a gene; V was cut back by 7 bases and J by 1 base. CDR3 length: 18 residues. CDR3 loop: CASTAVGGRGPFNYGYTF. The CDR3 nucleotides read TGTGCCAGCACCGCGGTGGGGGGCAGGGGGCCGTTTAACTATGGCTACACCTTC.

The chain is built from TRBV2 and TRBJ2-1; TRBD2 matches 14 bases. The germline gives CDR1 SNHLY, CDR2 FYNNEI. The V segment lost 6 bases and the J segment 7 bases; nucleotides outside the gene matches: 8. This CDR3 is built from 16 residues. CDR3 coding DNA: TGTGCCAGCAGGATTGGGACTAGCGGGAGCCGGAATGAGCAGTTCTTC. Residues: CASRIGTSGSRNEQFF.

The chain joins TRBV2 to TRBJ1-5; perhaps TRBD1 as D (5 bases). V lost 6 bases and J lost 4, with 16 bases in between. The CDR3 loop spans 15 amino acids. The V gene's germline CDR1 is SNHLY and CDR2 FYNNEI. CDR3 coding DNA: TGTGCCAGCAGGCAGGGAGGCGTTGGGAATCAGCCCCAGCATTTT. Its translation: CASRQGGVGNQPQHF.

This clone was seen only once. The chain is built from TRBV28 and TRBJ2-7; D remains unclear. This CDR3 is built from 12 residues. Germline values: CDR1 MDHEN, CDR2 SYDVKM. Trimming took off 3 bases at V and 5 bases at J, with 8 bases between the two ends. The CDR3 reads CASSFLTNEQYF. CDR3 coding DNA: TGTGCCAGCAGTTTCCTAACGAACGAGCAGTACTTC. Together with reference TRBV28 and TRBJ2-7, the CDR3 gives the full variable domain: DVKVTQSSRYLVKRTGEKVFLECVQDMDHENMFWYRQDPGLGLRLIYFSYDVKMKEKGDIPEGYSVSREKKERFSLILESASTNQTSMYLCASSFLTNEQYFGPGTRLTVT.

The chain uses TRBV4-1 and TRBJ2-7, with 7 bases lining up with TRBD1. The CDR3 contains 16 residues. After removal of 4 bases from V and 3 bases from J, the junction contained 12 bases not matched to a gene. CDR1 and CDR2 from the germline V gene are MGHRA and YSYEKL. This chain's CDR3 is CASSPSNSGTDYEQYF. CDR3 DNA: TGCGCCAGCAGCCCCTCAAACTCCGGGACAGACTACGAGCAGTACTTC.

V usage is TRBV9 and J usage is TRBJ2-3; TRBD2 matches 10 bases. The V segment lost 0 bases and the J segment 0 bases; nucleotides outside the gene matches: 4. CDR1 is SGDLS, CDR2 YYNGEE, per germline. CDR3 length: 17 amino acids. The CDR3 DNA reads TGTGCCAGCAGCGTAGCGGCTAGCGGGGGAAGCACAGATACGCAGTATTTT. Translated, it gives CASSVAASGGSTDTQYF.

This chain links TRBV7-2 with TRBJ2-3, with TRBD2 identical over 13 bases. After removal of 5 bases from V and 3 bases from J, the junction contained 5 bases not matched to a gene. The CDR3 is 16 residues long. Germline CDR1 is SGHTA and CDR2 is FQGNSA. CDR3 sequence reads: CASSVRLAGGTDTQYF. The CDR3 DNA reads TGTGCCAGCAGCGTAAGACTAGCGGGAGGAACAGATACGCAGTATTTT.